The clone carrying this T cell receptor beta chain has only a few counts. These data originate in a study of blood T cell repertoires in COVID-19. About the study: Acute and convalescent COVID-19 specimens originated in the United States, Italy and Spain.

Germline loops: CDR1 LNHDA, CDR2 SQIVND (reference sequence). This CDR3 is 12 amino acids long. Trimming took off 3 bases at V and 13 bases at J, with 15 bases between the two ends. Data came from immunoSEQ multiplex PCR; TCRdb stores just in-frame clones and leaves some out. This sample yields about 64,000 clones, of which 65% to 90% are seen a single time; 5.6% belongs to the top ten. This clonotype was sampled from a woman aged 55-75 years with acute or convalescent COVID-19. The chain couples TRBV19 to TRBJ1-2; tentatively, D is TRBD1 (5 bases). Sample: peripheral blood. As DNA, the CDR3 is TGTGCCAGTAGTATCCGCCAAGGGGTTAGCACCTTC. Encoded protein: CASSIRQGVSTF.